This T cell receptor (beta chain) stems from a study of T cell changes during pregnancy in multiple sclerosis. Clones were read by immunoSEQ multiplex PCR, and TCRdb kept only the in-frame ones, dropping some. The table lists more than 80,000 clones, about 91% of them singletons, with approximately 3.3% in the top ten. V lost 6 bases and J lost 3; bases outside the gene matches: 6. CDR3 size: 14 residues. In germline, CDR1 is LNHDA, CDR2 SQIVND (reference sequence). The specimen comprised PBMCs, sampled in the first trimester of pregnancy. The V and J genes are TRBV19 and TRBJ2-7; the match to TRBD1 covers 9 bases. The receptor comes from a female donor in good health, serving as a control in a pregnancy study. Some clones in this sample may be carry-over from other donors' samples. The CDR3 here is CASSRGQGNYEQYF. The CDR3, as DNA: TGTGCCAGTAGCCGGGGACAGGGCAACTACGAGCAGTACTTC.